The 27 T cell receptor beta chains below were found in one sample sequenced in a study of control samples from healthy donors and cancer patients. Sequencing used immunoSEQ multiplex PCR; TCRdb keeps in-frame clones, though not all of them. The sample contains roughly 120,000 clones, more than 85% of which appear only once. Sequenced sample: PBMCs. Source of these receptors: a man aged 45-65 years with head and neck cancer.

The chain couples TRBV4-3 to TRBJ1-1; 11 bases fit TRBD1. Germline CDR1 is LGHNA and CDR2 is YSLEER. This CDR3 has 15 residues. The V segment lost 3 bases and the J segment 1 base; nucleotides outside the gene matches: 1. The CDR3 region is CASSHGQGANTEAFF. The CDR3, as DNA: TGCGCCAGCAGCCACGGACAGGGGGCGAACACTGAAGCTTTCTTT.

This chain joins TRBV19 and TRBJ1-2; maybe TRBD1 (6 bases). The germline V gene has CDR1 LNHDA and CDR2 SQIVND (reference sequence). Trimming cost V 2 bases and J 7 bases, with 11 bases left between them. CDR3 size: 13 residues. The CDR3 region has the DNA TGTGCCAGTAGTATATCACAGGGATCTGGCTACACCTTC. This codes for CASSISQGSGYTF. Variable domain in full (rest from reference TRBV19 and TRBJ1-2): DGGITQSPKYLFRKEGQNVTLSCEQNLNHDAMYWYRQDPGQGLRLIYYSQIVNDFQKGDIAEGYSVSREKKESFPLTVTSAQKNPTAFYLCASSISQGSGYTFGSGTRLTVV.

CDR3 DNA sequence: TGTGCCAGCAGCCAAGATCGGAACAGGGGTGGTTCACCCCTCCACTTT. It translates to CASSQDRNRGGSPLHF. The chain recombines TRBV4-2 with TRBJ1-6; 7 nucleotides match TRBD1. Germline CDR1 is LGHNA and CDR2 is YNFKEQ. Unmatched junction bases numbered 8, after V lost 0 bases and J lost 9 bases. This CDR3 has 16 amino acids.

The J gene is TRBJ1-2, the V gene TRBV9; D is uncertain. This CDR3 is 15 amino acids long. Germline assignment: CDR1 SGDLS and CDR2 YYNGEE. Trimming left V 0 bases short and J 2 bases short, with 11 bases between. CDR3 residues: CASSVGPPTNYGYTF. CDR3 nucleotide sequence: TGTGCCAGCAGCGTAGGGCCGCCAACCAACTATGGCTACACCTTC.

The chain joins TRBV5-1 to TRBJ2-5; 7 nucleotides line up with TRBD1. V shed 4 bases, J shed 1 base, and the junction held 4 bases outside the gene matches. CDR3 length equals 14 residues. Germline CDR1 is SGHRS and CDR2 is YFSETQ. The CDR3 DNA follows: TGCGCCAGCAGCACGGGACAGCCCCAAGAGACCCAGTACTTC. Its translation: CASSTGQPQETQYF.

The V gene is TRBV6-1, the J gene TRBJ1-2; TRBD1 matches at 7 bases. This CDR3 contains 16 residues. Germline loops: CDR1 MNHNS, CDR2 SASEGT. V was pared by 3 bases and J by 2 bases, with 9 bases of the junction left unmatched. CDR3 region: CASSESYRGGNYGYTF. The CDR3 DNA follows: TGTGCCAGCAGTGAGTCCTACAGGGGAGGAAACTATGGCTACACCTTC.

The chain carries TRBV7-9 and TRBJ2-7, with D possibly being TRBD2 (6 bases). The ends were cut back, 3 bases at V and 8 bases at J, with 11 bases in the middle. This CDR3 spans 12 amino acids. In germline, CDR1 is SEHNR, CDR2 FQNEAQ (reference sequence). CDR3 loop: CASSFKEGQQYF. The CDR3 nucleotides are TGTGCCAGCAGCTTCAAGGAGGGGCAGCAGTACTTC.

V is TRBV7-2 and J is TRBJ2-5; the D gene is possibly TRBD1 (6 bases). From germline, CDR1 is SGHTA and CDR2 FQGNSA. Trimming took 4 bases from V and 1 from J, leaving 7 bases between them. The CDR3 length is 13 residues. CDR3 coding DNA: TGTGCCAGCAGCTGGACAGTCCAAGAGACCCAGTACTTC. Amino acid sequence: CASSWTVQETQYF.

The chain is built from TRBV4-2 and TRBJ1-1; no reliable D call. Per the germline V gene, CDR1 is LGHNA and CDR2 is YNFKEQ. Trimming shortened V by 2 bases and J by 5 bases, and 6 bases separated the two germline ends. The CDR3 has 12 amino acids. CDR3 coding DNA: TGTGCCAGCAGCCAATTGGGGACTGAAGCTTTCTTT. Translated: CASSQLGTEAFF.

The V gene is TRBV2, the J gene TRBJ2-7, with 10 bases that match TRBD2. The CDR3 has 13 amino acids. The J segment lost 3 bases and the V segment lost 11 bases, leaving 7 bases of the junction unmatched. Germline-derived CDR1 and CDR2 are SNHLY and FYNNEI. The CDR3 DNA reads as TGTGCCTTAGGAGCGGGGGGGAGCTACGAGCAGTACTTC. Protein sequence: CALGAGGSYEQYF.

V is TRBV4-2 and J is TRBJ2-5, with 11 positions matching TRBD2. The J segment lost 2 bases and the V segment lost 6 bases, leaving 2 bases of the junction unmatched. Germline CDR1 is LGHNA and CDR2 is YNFKEQ. CDR3 length: 14 amino acids. The CDR3 sequence is CASSLAGGQETQYF. DNA of the CDR3: TGTGCCAGCAGTCTAGCGGGGGGACAAGAGACCCAGTACTTC.

V and J are TRBV4-3 and TRBJ2-3, with D tentatively TRBD1 (5 bases). The CDR3 is 16 residues long. Germline V gives CDR1 LGHNA, CDR2 YSLEER. V was cut by 1 base and J by 1 base, with 12 bases left in between. CDR3 sequence reads: CASSQGSLGGTDTQYF. CDR3 nucleotide sequence: TGCGCCAGCAGCCAAGGATCCCTAGGGGGCACAGATACGCAGTATTTT.

This clone is a singleton in its sample. The CDR3 nucleotides are TGTGCCAGCAGTTACTCGGGGACAGGGACCGGCTACACCTTC. Its translation: CASSYSGTGTGYTF. V and J are TRBV6-5 and TRBJ1-2, with 9 bases lining up with TRBD1. Trimming at V came to 0 bases and at J to 8 bases, leaving 4 bases not matched to a gene. The germline V gene has CDR1 MNHEY and CDR2 SVGAGI. This CDR3 has 14 residues.

The chain combines TRBV6-2 or TRBV6-3 with TRBJ1-1; perhaps TRBD1 as D (6 bases). The CDR3 is 14 amino acids. CDR1 is MNHEY and CDR2 is SVGEGT in the germline V gene. The V end was cut by 6 bases, the J end by 4 bases, with 15 bases between. The CDR3 bases are TGTGCCAGCAGCCTGTCCGGGGGGCCCACTGAAGCTTTCTTT. This gives the protein CASSLSGGPTEAFF.

V gene TRBV6-6 combines with J gene TRBJ2-2; 8 positions match TRBD1. CDR3 length equals 14 residues. Germline V lookup: CDR1 MNHNY, CDR2 SVGAGI (reference sequence). V gave up 6 bases and J gave up 3 bases; unmatched junction bases: 3. The chain's CDR3 is CASRAQGDTGELFF. The CDR3, as DNA: TGTGCCAGCAGGGCACAGGGGGACACCGGGGAGCTGTTTTTT.

The chain employs TRBV5-1 and TRBJ1-1; possibly TRBD1 for D (6 bases). This CDR3 region has 16 residues. With 0 bases removed from V and 4 bases from J, the gap between germline ends came to 16 bases. The germline CDR1 and CDR2 sequences are SGHRS and YFSETQ. The CDR3 DNA sequence: TGCGCCAGCAGCTTGGAACCTCAGGGGTTGGGCACTGAAGCTTTCTTT. Its protein product is CASSLEPQGLGTEAFF.

The chain carries TRBV18 and TRBJ1-4; unclear D gene. This CDR3 spans 14 amino acids. Trimming pared 6 bases from V and 5 bases from J, leaving 13 bases between. Germline values: CDR1 KGHSH, CDR2 LQKENI. The CDR3: CASSWAETNEKLFF. CDR3 bases: TGTGCCAGCTCCTGGGCCGAAACGAATGAAAAACTGTTTTTT.

CDR3 DNA sequence: TGTGCCAGTAGTATTACAGGGGCGAGCTCCTACGAGCAGTACTTC. This translates into CASSITGASSYEQYF. The chain carries TRBV19 and TRBJ2-7; 7 bases line up with TRBD1. Germline CDR1 and CDR2: LNHDA and SQIVND (reference sequence). V gave up 3 bases and J gave up 0 bases; unmatched junction bases: 5. The length of the CDR3 is 15 residues.

V and J are TRBV5-1 and TRBJ1-3; D is possibly TRBD1 (6 bases). The germline V gene encodes CDR1 SGHRS and CDR2 YFSETQ. Trimming left V 4 bases short and J 0 bases short, with 20 bases between. The CDR3 has 18 amino acids. CDR3 sequence: CASSPLPGGYNSGNTIYF. The DNA of the CDR3 is TGCGCCAGCAGCCCACTCCCGGGGGGCTACAACTCTGGAAACACCATATATTTT.

CDR3 in DNA: TGCGCCAGCAGCATCCCGGACACCCAAGAGACCCAGTACTTC. This translates into CASSIPDTQETQYF. The chain joins TRBV5-1 to TRBJ2-5, with D perhaps matching TRBD1 (5 bases). Germline-derived CDR1 and CDR2 are SGHRS and YFSETQ. This CDR3 has 14 residues. V lost 4 bases and J lost 1, with 11 bases in between.

V usage is TRBV4-1 and J usage is TRBJ2-7; no clear D. V gave up 0 bases and J gave up 2 bases, with 8 bases separating them. Germline V CDR1 and CDR2: MGHRA, YSYEKL. This CDR3 spans 14 amino acids. The CDR3 region is CASSQDLRAYEQYF. The CDR3 DNA is TGCGCCAGCAGCCAAGATCTCCGAGCCTACGAGCAGTACTTC.

V and J are TRBV5-1 and TRBJ2-3; 16 bases match TRBD2. CDR3 length equals 16 residues. CDR1 and CDR2 from the germline V gene are SGHRS and YFSETQ. The junction had 2 bases not matched to a gene; V was cut back by 4 bases and J by 3 bases. The CDR3 is CASSAGLAGGTDTQYF. The CDR3 nucleotides read TGCGCCAGCAGCGCGGGACTAGCGGGGGGGACAGATACGCAGTATTTT.

The chain has TRBV6-5 and TRBJ1-2; no reliable D call. This CDR3 contains 11 residues. Germline CDR1 MNHEY, CDR2 SVGAGI. The V gene lost 6 bases and the J gene lost 2 bases, with 4 bases spanning the gap. The CDR3 region has the DNA TGTGCCAGCAGAAAGAACTATGGCTACACCTTC. This codes for CASRKNYGYTF.

The V call is TRBV6-5, the J call TRBJ2-2; the D gene is possibly TRBD1 (5 bases). V was shortened by 9 bases and J by 4 bases, with 18 bases between the two germline ends. This CDR3 spans 15 amino acids. Germline CDR1 reads MNHEY; CDR2 reads SVGAGI. CDR3 coding DNA: TGTGCCAGTCGCGTCCTTTCAGGGCGCACCGGGGAGCTGTTTTTT. The encoded protein is CASRVLSGRTGELFF.

The chain has TRBV28 and TRBJ1-5; D gene uncertain. CDR3 size: 14 residues. The germline V gene encodes CDR1 MDHEN and CDR2 SYDVKM. The germline V and J ends were trimmed by 6 bases and 1 base, with 10 bases remaining between them. CDR3 in amino acids: CASSPAMSNQPQHF. CDR3 in DNA: TGTGCCAGCAGCCCTGCCATGAGCAATCAGCCCCAGCATTTT.

This clone was seen a single time. The gene calls are TRBV27 and TRBJ1-1; D is ambiguous. The V and J ends lost 8 bases and 6 bases respectively, with 10 bases between them. The germline V gene encodes CDR1 MNHEY and CDR2 SMNVEV (reference sequence). CDR3 length: 11 residues. The CDR3 is CASWVRSEAFF. CDR3 nucleotide sequence: TGTGCCAGCTGGGTTAGGTCTGAAGCTTTCTTT.

J is TRBJ2-1 and V is TRBV9; 12 bases map to TRBD1. The CDR3 has 16 amino acids. The ends lost 3 bases at V and 4 bases at J; junction bases unmatched: 5. Germline loops: CDR1 SGDLS, CDR2 YYNGEE. CDR3 amino acids: CASSAEGQGAYNEQFF. Here the CDR3 DNA reads TGTGCCAGCAGCGCCGAGGGACAGGGGGCTTACAATGAGCAGTTCTTC. Variable domain in full (rest from reference TRBV9 and TRBJ2-1): DSGVTQTPKHLITATGQRVTLRCSPRSGDLSVYWYQQSLDQGLQFLIQYYNGEERAKGNILERFSAQQFPDLHSELNLSSLELGDSALYFCASSAEGQGAYNEQFFGPGTRLTVL.